This TCR beta chain emerged from a study of cytomegalovirus exposure and HLA in healthy donors. Study conclusions and caveats: Earlier results showed most TCR beta V segments being productive about 90% or about 30% of the time. Presence/absence analysis assumed near-uniform sequencing depth across donors.

Concerning this clone itself: Antigen specificity is unknown.

The PCR was carried out with 60 Vbeta primers and 13 Jbeta primers. TCRdb's copy holds only in-frame clones and misses some; the assay was immunoSEQ multiplex PCR. The table shows 160,000 or so clones, with around four fifths occurring only once. Per germline, CDR1 SGHVS and CDR2 FNYEAQ. The CDR3 runs 17 residues. V dropped 5 bases and J dropped 5; count of bases not matched to a gene: 10. Sequenced: PBMCs. The receptor was isolated from a man aged 45-65 years in good health and CMV-seropositive. The chain has TRBV7-6 and TRBJ2-5; 14 positions agree with TRBD2. CDR3 nucleotides: TGTGCCAGCAGCACGGGACTAGCGGGAGCGGGACTGGAGACCCAGTACTTC. It is translated as CASSTGLAGAGLETQYF. Together with reference TRBV7-6 and TRBJ2-5, the CDR3 gives the full variable domain: GAGVSQSPRYKVTKRGQDVALRCDPISGHVSLYWYRQALGQGPEFLTYFNYEAQQDKSGLPNDRFSAERPEGSISTLTIQRTEQRDSAMYRCASSTGLAGAGLETQYFGPGTRLLVL.